Shown below are 32 T cell receptor beta chains from a single sample sequenced in a study of blood T cells in healthy people across ages. A sample-barcoded 5' primer and a J-beta primer mix were used in a second PCR of about 7 to 12 cycles. Each CDR3 protein gets one entry after TCRdb re-called the 5' RACE reads with MiXCR. The table records about 930,000 distinct CDR3 sequences, around 29% of them present only once. Another study also made use of these data, one on T cells of mothers and their children.

Sequencing was performed on blood. The receptors originated from a woman aged 35 to 49 in good health.

This clonotype showed up many times. This chain connects TRBV3-1 to TRBJ2-5; D remains ambiguous. Trimming left V 1 base short and J 6 bases short, with 24 bases between. The germline CDR1 and CDR2 sequences are LGHDT and YNNKEL (reference sequence). The CDR3 length is 18 residues. CDR3 loop: CASSQGTAETGVHQTQYF. The CDR3 nucleotides are TGTGCCAGCAGCCAAGGGACGGCAGAGACTGGGGTACATCAGACCCAGTACTTC.

The J gene is TRBJ2-6, the V gene TRBV11-1; D may correspond to TRBD1 or TRBD2 (5 bases each). The V and J ends lost 1 base and 0 bases respectively, with 22 bases between them. The CDR3 length is 21 residues. The germline CDR1 and CDR2 sequences are SGHAT and FQDESV (reference sequence). The CDR3 region is CASSLDSGAPSRFSGANVLTF. The CDR3 coding sequence is TGTGCCAGCAGCTTAGATTCCGGGGCCCCTTCCCGGTTCTCTGGGGCCAACGTCCTGACTTTC.

This clonotype was seen many times. The chain carries TRBV28 and TRBJ2-7; D not certain. With 6 bases removed from V and 3 bases from J, the gap between germline ends came to 12 bases. Germline values: CDR1 MDHEN, CDR2 SYDVKM. The CDR3 is made up of 13 amino acids. This CDR3 is CASRGGQIYEQYF. The DNA of the CDR3 is TGTGCCAGCAGGGGTGGTCAGATCTACGAGCAGTACTTC.

As concerns this clonotype: A read error may produce the germline difference seen at one junction end. The chain employs TRBV7-6 and TRBJ2-5; maybe TRBD1 (5 bases). The V gene's germline CDR1 is SGHVS and CDR2 FNYEAQ. The CDR3 is 13 residues long. CDR3 residues: CASSFGAQGTQYF. The CDR3 nucleotides read TGTGCCAGCAGCTTTGGGGCCCAAGGGACCCAGTACTTC.

As to this clonotype: A much more abundant neighbour one base away suggests this may be a read error. The chain links TRBV4-1 to TRBJ2-1; unclear D gene. V gave up 3 bases and J gave up 5 bases, with 11 bases separating them. CDR3 length: 14 amino acids. Germline V gives CDR1 MGHRA, CDR2 YSYEKL. DNA for the CDR3: TGCGCCAGCAGCCAGGCTGGACCGGACAATGAGCAGTTCTTC. This codes for CASSQAGPDNEQFF.

Only a few counts were recorded for this clonotype. The chain joins TRBV12-3 or TRBV12-4 to TRBJ2-1, with 7 bases aligning to TRBD2. There are 15 residues in the CDR3. The V and J ends lost 3 bases and 4 bases, in that order; junction bases with no gene match: 6. CDR3 residues: CASSFVGGIYNEQFF. The CDR3 nucleotides are TGTGCCAGCAGTTTTGTCGGGGGGATTTACAATGAGCAGTTCTTC.

This clonotype was counted only a few times. The rearrangement uses TRBV28 and TRBJ1-4, with no clear D. Germline lookup yields CDR1 MDHEN and CDR2 SYDVKM. Trimming took 4 bases from V and 8 from J, leaving 14 bases between them. The CDR3 sequence is 14 residues long. DNA of the CDR3: TGTGCCAGCAGTTCCCCGGGCATGGGGGAAAAACTGTTTTTT. Protein product: CASSSPGMGEKLFF.

As concerns this clonotype: This could be a read error, since a much larger clone is one nucleotide away. This chain joins TRBV12-3 or TRBV12-4 and TRBJ2-5; D uncertain. This CDR3 contains 13 residues. The CDR3 is CASSAPGRETQNF. The DNA for the CDR3 is TGTGCCAGCAGCGCCCCGGGTCGAGAGACCCAGAACTTC.

This clonotype was picked up one time. The final CDR3 position lacks the conserved phenylalanine or tryptophan, pointing to a likely read error. The chain carries TRBV4-3 and TRBJ2-5, with D tentatively TRBD1 (6 bases). CDR1 and CDR2 from the germline V gene are LGHNA and YSLEER. V lost 2 bases, J lost 1 base, and 11 bases lay in between. CDR3 length: 15 amino acids. The DNA of the CDR3 is TGCGCCAGCAGCCAACGTGGACAGCCCCAAGAGACCCAGTACTTA. Protein sequence: CASSQRGQPQETQYL.

This clonotype was recorded many times. This chain connects TRBV4-1 to TRBJ2-1, with D perhaps given as TRBD1 or TRBD2 (5 bases each). The V gene lost 5 bases and the J gene lost 4 bases, with 21 bases spanning the gap. Germline CDR1 and CDR2: MGHRA and YSYEKL. CDR3 length: 17 amino acids. CDR3 sequence: CASSSLGSRDRYNEQFF. CDR3 nucleotide sequence: TGCGCCAGCAGCTCTTTAGGGAGTCGCGACAGATACAATGAGCAGTTCTTC.

The chain links TRBV12-3 or TRBV12-4 to TRBJ2-6, with 10 positions matching TRBD2. Trimming at V came to 2 bases and at J to 4 bases, leaving 2 bases not matched to a gene. CDR3 length: 16 residues. DNA for the CDR3: TGTGCCAGCAGTTTAAGCGGGGGGGTGGGGGCCAACGTCCTGACTTTC. The encoded protein is CASSLSGGVGANVLTF.

The chain combines TRBV5-1 with TRBJ2-1; tentative D call: TRBD1 (5 bases). The CDR3 totals 15 residues. The V gene's germline CDR1 is SGHRS and CDR2 YFSETQ. Trimming removed 0 bases from V and 5 bases from J, with 12 bases in between. The CDR3 coding sequence is TGCGCCAGCAGCTTGGTACTTCGCAGGGACAATGAGCAGTTCTTC. Protein: CASSLVLRRDNEQFF.

A word on this clonotype: An end of the junction does not agree with germline; a read error may underlie this. The gene calls are TRBV29-1 and TRBJ1-5; D remains ambiguous. CDR3 length equals 14 residues. The germline V gene encodes CDR1 SQVTM and CDR2 ANQGSEA. In DNA form, the CDR3 reads TGCGGCGTTGCTACGGGTGTTGGGAATCAGCCCCAGCATTTT. Its protein is CGVATGVGNQPQHF.

This clonotype was observed at least ten times. The chain couples TRBV10-3 to TRBJ2-3, with a weak D call TRBD2 (6 bases). There are 14 residues in the CDR3. The V gene's germline CDR1 is ENHRY and CDR2 SYGVKD. V gave up 10 bases and J gave up 3 bases, with 17 bases separating them. The CDR3 here is CASRRGPQTDTQYF. In DNA form, the CDR3 reads TGTGCCAGCCGGCGGGGTCCGCAGACAGATACGCAGTATTTT.

This clonotype was counted only a few times. V gene TRBV12-3 or TRBV12-4 combines with J gene TRBJ2-5; D assignment may be TRBD1 or TRBD2 (5 bases each). Trimming pared 3 bases from V and 5 bases from J, leaving 16 bases between. The CDR3 has 15 amino acids. This chain's CDR3 is CASSFGGAGGETQYF. In nucleotides, the CDR3 is TGTGCCAGCAGTTTCGGTGGGGCCGGCGGGGAGACCCAGTACTTC.

The chain links TRBV20-1 to TRBJ1-5, with 8 bases aligning to TRBD1. Germline V gene data show CDR1 as DFQATT and CDR2 as SNEGSKA (reference sequence). This CDR3 comprises 15 residues. After removal of 3 bases from V and 2 bases from J, the junction contained 6 bases not matched to a gene. The CDR3 DNA sequence: TGCAGTGCTAGGGGAGGACAGGGTGGCAATCAGCCCCAGCATTTT. Its translation is CSARGGQGGNQPQHF.

The CDR3 loop reads CSAHRPGQGVYEQYF. The CDR3 DNA reads TGCAGTGCCCACAGACCGGGACAGGGAGTATACGAGCAGTACTTC. The chain uses TRBV20-1 and TRBJ2-7, with 9 bases aligning to TRBD1. Germline CDR1 reads DFQATT; CDR2 reads SNEGSKA (reference sequence). V lost 6 bases, J lost 4 bases, and 13 bases stayed unmatched. This CDR3 contains 15 residues.

This clonotype was counted many times. The chain is built from TRBV12-3 or TRBV12-4 and TRBJ1-5; D unresolved. This CDR3 spans 13 amino acids. Trimming removed 3 bases at V and 4 bases at J, with 7 bases between. CDR3 coding DNA: TGTGCCAGCAGTTTTTCGGTAAATCAGCCCCAGCATTTT. It encodes CASSFSVNQPQHF.

The CDR3 nucleotides are TGTGCCAGCAGCTATCTTCGCGGGACAGGGTACCATGAGCAGTACTTC. Its translation: CASSYLRGTGYHEQYF. J is TRBJ2-4 and V is TRBV11-2; 9 bases are a match to TRBD1. The trim removed 4 bases at V and 13 bases at J, leaving 17 bases unmatched. The germline CDR1 and CDR2 sequences are SGHAT and FQNNGV. This CDR3 region has 16 residues.

The chain carries TRBV5-1 and TRBJ2-7, with 7 bases lining up with TRBD1. This CDR3 is 14 amino acids long. Trimming removed 4 bases from V and 5 bases from J; junction bases left unmatched: 9. From germline, CDR1 is SGHRS and CDR2 YFSETQ. CDR3 sequence: CASSRVVGGDEQYF. The CDR3 coding sequence is TGCGCCAGCAGCCGGGTAGTAGGGGGCGACGAGCAGTACTTC.

The V call is TRBV21-1, the J call TRBJ2-3; the table's TRBD2 call for D was not verified on the DNA. TRBV21-1 is annotated as a pseudogene. The CDR3 covers 14 residues. The CDR3 reads CASSSDYIADTQYF. The CDR3 DNA sequence: TGTGCCAGCAGCAGCGACTACATTGCAGACACGCAGTATTTT.

The chain uses TRBV7-9 and TRBJ1-4; D gene ambiguous. The CDR3 extends over 20 amino acids. Germline CDR1 SEHNR, CDR2 FQNEAQ (reference sequence). Trimming shortened V by 0 bases and J by 7 bases, and 27 bases separated the two germline ends. The CDR3 DNA reads as TGTGCCAGCAGCTTAGCCCCTAACGGGGTTCCTAGGAAAGTCGGTGAAAAACTGTTTTTT. The encoded protein is CASSLAPNGVPRKVGEKLFF.

The chain recombines TRBV18 with TRBJ1-2, with D maybe TRBD1 (6 bases). The V gene's germline CDR1 is KGHSH and CDR2 LQKENI. The CDR3 is made up of 16 amino acids. Trimming removed 1 base at V and 2 bases at J, with 14 bases between. DNA of the CDR3: TGTGCCAGCTCACCACAACAGGGACCGTTGAACTATGGCTACACCTTC. This codes for CASSPQQGPLNYGYTF. Looking up the rest from reference TRBV18 and TRBJ1-2 gives the full variable domain: NAGVMQNPRHLVRRRGQEARLRCSPMKGHSHVYWYRQLPEEGLKFMVYLQKENIIDESGMPKERFSAEFPKEGPSILRIQQVVRGDSAAYFCASSPQQGPLNYGYTFGSGTRLTVV.

V and J are TRBV20-1 and TRBJ2-1; D gene unclear. Germline CDR1 is DFQATT and CDR2 is SNEGSKA (reference sequence). This CDR3 is built from 15 residues. Trimming removed 6 bases from V and 2 bases from J, with 17 bases in between. The CDR3 bases are TGCAGTGCGAGACCAATCAGCCAAACCTACAATGAGCAGTTCTTC. Protein product: CSARPISQTYNEQFF.

This rearrangement joins TRBV5-1 to TRBJ2-3, with TRBD2 matching 8 bases. Unmatched junction bases numbered 10, after V lost 7 bases and J lost 0 bases. Germline V gives CDR1 SGHRS, CDR2 YFSETQ. This CDR3 has 16 residues. CDR3 nucleotide sequence: TGCGCCAGCTCACCCCTTAGCGGGGTTAGCACAGATACGCAGTATTTT. Residues: CASSPLSGVSTDTQYF. Looking up the rest from reference TRBV5-1 and TRBJ2-3 gives the full variable domain: KAGVTQTPRYLIKTRGQQVTLSCSPISGHRSVSWYQQTPGQGLQFLFEYFSETQRNKGNFPGRFSGRQFSNSRSEMNVSTLELGDSALYLCASSPLSGVSTDTQYFGPGTRLTVL.

To note about this clonotype: This may be a read error, as it is one base from a much larger clone. This chain connects TRBV5-1 to TRBJ2-5; TRBD2 matches at 7 bases. The CDR3 contains 14 residues. V dropped 6 bases and J dropped 11; count of bases not matched to a gene: 16. Germline lookup yields CDR1 SGHRS and CDR2 YFSETQ. Written as DNA, the CDR3 is TGCGCCAGCAACCCGACTAGCTCCAACGGTGAGCAGTACTTC. Encoded protein: CASNPTSSNGEQYF.

This clonotype was recorded many times. One junction end disagrees with the germline gene, perhaps due to a read error. The chain has TRBV5-1 and TRBJ1-1; 7 bases are a match to TRBD1. Germline CDR1 SGHRS, CDR2 YFSETQ. CDR3 length equals 14 residues. The CDR3 DNA follows: TGTGCCAGCAGCTTAGGTCAGGGGGGCACTGAAGCTTTCTTT. It codes for CASSLGQGGTEAFF.

The table lists this clonotype with many counts. V usage is TRBV12-3 or TRBV12-4 and J usage is TRBJ2-1; D uncertain. V lost 5 bases and J lost 0, with 11 bases in between. The CDR3 covers 15 residues. In DNA form, the CDR3 reads TGTGCCAGCAGTCTGGGTTCCCCCTCCTACAATGAGCAGTTCTTC. Its protein is CASSLGSPSYNEQFF.

The chain employs TRBV4-1 and TRBJ2-3; unclear D gene. CDR3 length: 15 amino acids. V lost 0 bases, J lost 3 bases, and 10 bases lay in between. CDR1 is MGHRA and CDR2 is YSYEKL in the germline V gene. This CDR3 reads CASSQDLARTDTQYF. For the CDR3, the DNA is TGCGCCAGCAGCCAAGATCTGGCCAGAACAGATACGCAGTATTTT.

With respect to this clonotype: Since a much larger clone is just one base distant, this may be a read error. The rearrangement links TRBV7-3 to TRBJ2-6; 8 bases are shared with TRBD1. Per the germline V gene, CDR1 is SGHTA and CDR2 is FQGTGA. This CDR3 spans 18 amino acids. This CDR3 reads CASSPGTGPLSGANVRTF. Written as DNA, the CDR3 is TGTGCCAGCAGCCCTGGGACAGGACCCCTCTCTGGGGCCAACGTCCGGACTTTC. Variable domain in full (rest from reference TRBV7-3 and TRBJ2-6): GAGVSQTPSNKVTEKGKYVELRCDPISGHTALYWYRQSLGQGPEFLIYFQGTGAADDSGLPNDRFFAVRPEGSVSTLKIQRTERGDSAVYLCASSPGTGPLSGANVRTFGAGSRLTVL.

As regards this clonotype: A much larger clonotype is one base distant, so this may be a read error. This chain joins TRBV20-1 and TRBJ2-1; D unresolved. Germline loops: CDR1 DFQATT, CDR2 SNEGSKA (reference sequence). V lost 3 bases and J lost 0, with 12 bases in between. This CDR3 comprises 15 residues. The CDR3 coding sequence is TGCAGTGCTAGGGGGTATCTGAACTCCTACAATGAGCAGTTCTTC. Protein product: CSARGYLNSYNEQFF.

This clonotype was observed at least ten times. The chain links TRBV5-1 to TRBJ2-7; tentatively, D is TRBD1 (6 bases). Germline-derived CDR1 and CDR2 are SGHRS and YFSETQ. This CDR3 is 13 amino acids long. V was clipped by 1 base and J by 7 bases, with 12 bases between them. The CDR3 coding sequence is TGCGCCAGCAGCTTGATACAGGGTAGGGAGCAGTACTTC. Translation: CASSLIQGREQYF.